Listed below are T cell receptor beta chains from one sample, sequenced in a study of vaccination and CD4 T cells after COVID-19. Each CDR3 protein is one row after TCRdb ran MiXCR on the PCR reads. The sample includes 20,000 to 25,000 distinct CDR3 sequences, about 60% seen only once; the top ten take approximately 1.1%. The material sequenced was CD4+ T cells from blood, taken before SARS-CoV-2 vaccination. The source of these receptors is a human donor who had recovered from COVID-19. Each CDR3 is given with its conserved first and last residue. The order of the fields is V gene, J gene, D gene, clone size, CDR3 protein, CDR3 DNA. A D gene is named only where the DNA matches it firmly. The size of a clone is reported for some rows only, either as once, few or many, or as a class for expanded clones.

>TRBV20-1|TRBJ2-1|TRBD1|-
CSARDPAGGRGNEQFF
TGCAGTGCTAGAGATCCGGCAGGGGGACGAGGTAATGAGCAGTTCTTC
>TRBV10-3|TRBJ1-2|-|few
CAISASSGEWGYGYTF
TGTGCCATCAGTGCGTCCTCAGGGGAATGGGGTTATGGCTACACCTTC
>TRBV6-5|TRBJ2-5|-|few
CASSSSTRGTQYF
TGTGCCAGCAGTTCCTCTACTAGGGGGACCCAGTACTTC
>TRBV6-1|TRBJ2-2|TRBD2|-
CASSRLAGNTGELFF
TGTGCCAGCTCGAGGCTAGCGGGAAACACCGGGGAGCTGTTTTTT
>TRBV20-1|TRBJ2-1|-|-
CSASATGLPADEQFF
TGCAGTGCTAGTGCTACAGGACTCCCTGCCGATGAGCAGTTCTTC
>TRBV5-5|TRBJ2-7|TRBD2|-
CASSLAPQRETYEQYF
TGTGCCAGCAGCTTGGCCCCTCAGCGGGAGACCTACGAGCAGTACTTC
>TRBV30|TRBJ1-3|-|-
CAWTHDRGNTIYF
TGTGCCTGGACACACGACAGGGGAAACACCATATATTTT
>TRBV6-1|TRBJ2-7|TRBD2|once
CASSTSGSHEQYF
TGTGCCAGCAGCACTAGCGGGAGTCACGAGCAGTACTTC
>TRBV6-1|TRBJ2-7|TRBD1|-
CASSEEGTGAYEQYF
TGTGCCAGCAGTGAAGAGGGGACAGGGGCCTACGAGCAGTACTTC
>TRBV6-1|TRBJ2-2|-|-
CASSDQGELFF
TGTGCCAGCAGTGACCAAGGGGAGCTGTTTTTT
>TRBV7-2|TRBJ1-1|-|few
CASSLAGGLTEAFF
TGTGCCAGCAGCTTAGCGGGGGGCTTGACTGAAGCTTTCTTT
>TRBV4-2|TRBJ2-5|-|-
CASSQQARAEETQYF
TGTGCCAGCAGCCAGCAGGCCAGGGCGGAGGAGACCCAGTACTTC
>TRBV7-2|TRBJ1-1|-|-
CASSPPAGREAFF
TGTGCCAGCAGCCCCCCCGCGGGGCGTGAAGCTTTCTTT
>TRBV11-2|TRBJ2-1|-|-
CASSPQTGYNEQFF
TGTGCCAGCAGCCCCCAGACTGGGTACAATGAGCAGTTCTTC
>TRBV7-9|TRBJ2-7|-|-
CASSRYPSVVDEQYF
TGTGCCAGCAGCAGATATCCTAGCGTAGTAGACGAGCAGTACTTC
>TRBV12-3/TRBV12-4|TRBJ1-2|-|-
CASSSRMSVGYTF
TGTGCCAGCAGTTCACGCATGTCGGTTGGCTACACCTTC
>TRBV6-1|TRBJ2-1|TRBD2|-
CASSSGSSYNEQFF
TGTGCCAGCAGTAGCGGGAGCTCCTACAATGAGCAGTTCTTC
>TRBV7-2|TRBJ2-5|-|once
CASSFRQPETQYF
TGTGCCAGCAGCTTCAGACAGCCAGAGACCCAGTACTTC
>TRBV5-1|TRBJ2-5|TRBD2|-
CASSPLLAGVGETQYF
TGCGCCAGCAGCCCGTTACTAGCGGGAGTAGGGGAGACCCAGTACTTC
>TRBV6-2/TRBV6-3|TRBJ1-2|-|-
CASSGMEGYTF
TGTGCCAGCAGTGGCATGGAGGGCTACACCTTC
>TRBV20-1|TRBJ2-7|TRBD2|-
CSARGAGGWIEQYF
TGCAGTGCTCGAGGGGCGGGAGGGTGGATCGAGCAGTACTTC
>TRBV5-5|TRBJ1-2|-|-
CASSRRGGYGYTF
TGTGCCAGCAGCAGACGCGGAGGATATGGCTACACCTTC
>TRBV20-1|TRBJ1-2|-|-
CSARVTGRWANYGYTF
TGCAGTGCTAGAGTCACAGGGAGATGGGCTAACTATGGCTACACCTTC
>TRBV24-1|TRBJ2-2|-|few
CATSDFTGRHGELFF
TGTGCCACCAGTGATTTTACGGGGAGGCACGGGGAGCTGTTTTTT
>TRBV2|TRBJ1-1|-|few
CASSTDTEAFF
TGTGCCAGCAGTACGGATACTGAAGCTTTCTTT
>TRBV24-1|TRBJ2-1|TRBD2|-
CATSDPRRASGRESSYNEQFF
TGTGCCACCAGTGATCCACGCCGCGCTAGCGGGAGGGAAAGCTCCTACAATGAGCAGTTCTTC
>TRBV7-2|TRBJ1-1|-|-
CASSLGENTEAFF
TGTGCCAGCAGCTTAGGGGAGAACACTGAAGCTTTCTTT
>TRBV28|TRBJ1-2|-|-
CASSLWGGYTF
TGTGCCAGCAGTCTTTGGGGGGGCTACACCTTC
>TRBV2|TRBJ2-3|-|-
CASGDGGTSTDTQYF
TGTGCCAGCGGGGATGGCGGTACTAGCACAGATACGCAGTATTTT
>TRBV19|TRBJ2-1|TRBD2|-
CASSTGLAGDNEQFF
TGTGCCAGTAGTACGGGACTAGCGGGAGACAATGAGCAGTTCTTC
>TRBV10-1|TRBJ1-5|TRBD1|few
CASKSHGTGEQPQHF
TGCGCCAGCAAAAGTCACGGGACAGGGGAACAGCCCCAGCATTTT
>TRBV28|TRBJ1-2|-|few
CASKERERYTF
TGTGCCAGTAAGGAGAGGGAACGCTACACCTTC
>TRBV6-2/TRBV6-3|TRBJ1-6|TRBD1|-
CASSFDRGNSPLHF
TGTGCCAGCAGTTTCGACAGGGGGAATTCACCCCTCCACTTT
>TRBV12-3/TRBV12-4|TRBJ1-2|TRBD1|-
CASSTNRGLYGYTF
TGTGCCAGCAGTACTAACAGGGGACTCTATGGCTACACCTTC
>TRBV14|TRBJ1-1|TRBD1|-
CASARGLDTEAFF
TGTGCCAGCGCCAGGGGGCTGGACACTGAAGCTTTCTTT
>TRBV12-3/TRBV12-4|TRBJ1-6|TRBD1|-
CASSLDRGVNSPLHF
TGTGCCAGCAGTTTAGACAGGGGGGTTAATTCACCCCTCCACTTT
>TRBV27|TRBJ2-3|TRBD1|-
CASSRGQGYTDTQYF
TGTGCCAGCAGCCGAGGACAGGGTTACACAGATACGCAGTATTTT
>TRBV7-3|TRBJ1-6|TRBD1|-
CASSFTGDSPLHF
TGTGCCAGCAGCTTTACAGGGGATTCACCCCTCCACTTT
>TRBV5-4|TRBJ1-1|-|-
CASSLGGTAEAFF
TGTGCCAGCAGCTTGGGGGGTACCGCTGAAGCTTTCTTT
>TRBV20-1|TRBJ1-1|TRBD1|-
CSAKTQGANTEAFF
TGCAGTGCAAAGACACAGGGGGCGAACACTGAAGCTTTCTTT
>TRBV6-1|TRBJ1-4|-|-
CASSESWSAGVLANEKLFF
TGTGCCAGCAGTGAATCGTGGTCGGCAGGGGTTCTTGCTAATGAAAAACTGTTTTTT
>TRBV2|TRBJ2-3|TRBD1|once
CASRNRGLSTDTQYF
TGTGCCAGCAGGAACAGGGGGCTTAGCACAGATACGCAGTATTTT
>TRBV6-1|TRBJ2-3|-|-
CASSPEGADTQYF
TGTGCCAGCAGCCCAGAGGGGGCAGATACGCAGTATTTT
>TRBV6-1|TRBJ2-7|TRBD1|-
CASTNRGIYEQYF
TGTGCCAGCACGAACAGGGGGATTTACGAGCAGTACTTC
>TRBV6-5|TRBJ2-5|TRBD2|-
CASSYSAGGTQYF
TGTGCCAGCAGTTACTCTGCGGGGGGGACCCAGTACTTC
>TRBV19|TRBJ1-1|-|-
CASSFAVRQNTEAFF
TGTGCCAGTAGTTTCGCAGTCCGCCAGAACACTGAAGCTTTCTTT
>TRBV28|TRBJ2-2|-|-
CASSLGRGGNTGELFF
TGTGCCAGCAGCCTGGGGCGGGGCGGGAACACCGGGGAGCTGTTTTTT
>TRBV20-1|TRBJ1-4|TRBD1|-
CSARGQGAEGKLFF
TGCAGTGCCAGGGGACAGGGGGCTGAAGGAAAACTGTTTTTT
>TRBV6-1|TRBJ1-6|-|-
CASKSQGYYSPLHF
TGTGCCAGCAAGAGCCAGGGATATTATTCACCCCTCCACTTT
>TRBV20-1|TRBJ2-1|TRBD2|few
CSAPGTSGYNEQFF
TGCAGTGCTCCCGGGACTAGCGGTTACAATGAGCAGTTCTTC
>TRBV2|TRBJ2-7|TRBD1|-
CASRGQGSHEQYF
TGTGCCAGCAGGGGACAGGGGTCCCACGAGCAGTACTTC
>TRBV6-4|TRBJ2-3|-|-
CASSDGQGPTDTQYF
TGTGCCAGCAGTGATGGGCAGGGACCCACAGATACGCAGTATTTT
>TRBV6-1|TRBJ1-2|-|-
CASSERTLNGYTF
TGTGCCAGCAGTGAGCGGACTTTAAATGGCTACACCTTC
>TRBV20-1|TRBJ2-7|-|-
CSTSPGTYYEQYF
TGCAGTACGAGCCCGGGAACATACTACGAGCAGTACTTC
>TRBV20-1|TRBJ2-7|-|-
CSAQYGGGYYEQYF
TGCAGTGCCCAGTACGGGGGAGGTTACTACGAGCAGTACTTC
>TRBV15|TRBJ2-7|-|-
CATSRAGSGSYEQYF
TGTGCCACCAGCAGAGCGGGCTCCGGCTCCTACGAGCAGTACTTC
>TRBV7-9|TRBJ2-3|TRBD1|-
CASSLVGTGRDTQYF
TGTGCCAGCAGCTTAGTTGGGACAGGGAGGGATACGCAGTATTTT
>TRBV7-9|TRBJ1-6|-|few
CASSLLIQGSPLHF
TGTGCCAGCAGCTTACTTATTCAGGGATCACCCCTCCACTTT
>TRBV20-1|TRBJ2-1|TRBD2|-
CSARELAVSYNEQFF
TGCAGTGCTAGGGAACTAGCGGTCTCCTACAATGAGCAGTTCTTC
>TRBV15|TRBJ2-5|-|-
CATSRELGGAETQYF
TGTGCCACCAGCAGAGAATTGGGCGGGGCAGAGACCCAGTACTTC